This T cell receptor (beta chain) is from a study of T cell responses to AZD1222 COVID-19 vaccine. Germline V gives CDR1 MDHEN, CDR2 SYDVKM. There are 18 residues in the CDR3. V lost 4 bases to trimming and J lost 0 bases; unmatched junction nucleotides: 11. TCRdb keeps only in-frame clones here, not all; method: immunoSEQ multiplex PCR. Of 150,000 to 200,000 clones detected, 90% appear once; the ten largest clones hold around 5.8%. This chain connects TRBV28 to TRBJ1-5; 8 bases fit TRBD1. This clonotype was obtained from an adult in good health. The source was peripheral blood, collected on day 0 of AZD1222 vaccination. CDR3 protein: CASSSDRVFIYSNQPQHF. The CDR3 DNA is TGTGCCAGCAGTTCGGACAGGGTTTTTATTTATAGCAATCAGCCCCAGCATTTT.